Each of the 10 T cell receptor beta chains below was sequenced from the same sample in a study of blood T cells in healthy people across ages. Then a second PCR, running roughly 7 to 11 cycles, was carried out with a sample-barcoded 5' primer and a J-beta primer mix. Via MiXCR, TCRdb re-called the 5' RACE reads, giving one row per CDR3 protein. Counted here are 1.6 million or so distinct CDR3 sequences, approximately 32% occurring once; the ten biggest clones make up roughly 10%. Material for sequencing was blood. These receptors all come from a woman under 40 in good health.

This sequence joins TRBV24-1 and TRBJ2-5, with D tentatively TRBD1 (5 bases). There are 15 residues in the CDR3. The V and J ends lost 0 bases and 1 base respectively, with 8 bases between them. Germline V gene data show CDR1 as KGHDR and CDR2 as SFDVKD. CDR3 protein: CATSDLSDSQETQYF. The CDR3 coding sequence is TGTGCCACCAGTGATTTGAGTGACAGCCAAGAGACCCAGTACTTC.

The chain couples TRBV10-2 to TRBJ1-1, with 8 positions matching TRBD1. The CDR3 is 13 residues long. J lost 0 bases, V lost 6 bases, and 0 bases had no gene match. Per germline, CDR1 WSHSY and CDR2 SAAADI. CDR3 sequence: CASRGQVNTEAFF. The DNA of the CDR3 is TGCGCCAGCAGGGGACAGGTGAACACTGAAGCTTTCTTT.

The rearrangement joins TRBV12-3 or TRBV12-4 to TRBJ2-7; 10 bases fit TRBD1. The CDR3 covers 14 residues. J gave up 5 bases and V 5 bases, and 6 bases lay outside the gene matches. The CDR3: CASSETGGRDEQYF. CDR3 in DNA: TGTGCCAGCAGTGAGACAGGGGGCCGCGACGAGCAGTACTTC.

This clonotype showed up just a few times. The rearrangement uses TRBV12-3 or TRBV12-4 and TRBJ2-7, with D uncertain. The CDR3 covers 13 residues. Trimming removed 3 bases at V and 5 bases at J, with 11 bases between. CDR3 sequence reads: CASSLGSINEQYF. The CDR3 DNA is TGTGCCAGCAGTTTGGGGTCGATAAACGAGCAGTACTTC.

V is TRBV9 and J is TRBJ2-5; the D is unclear. V shed 4 bases and J shed 3 bases, with 13 bases lying between them. The CDR3 loop spans 14 amino acids. Germline CDR1 SGDLS, CDR2 YYNGEE. CDR3 loop: CASSPVGLEETQYF. The CDR3 DNA reads TGTGCCAGCAGCCCAGTAGGGCTCGAAGAGACCCAGTACTTC. Based on the CDR3 plus reference TRBV9 and TRBJ2-5, the full variable domain is DSGVTQTPKHLITATGQRVTLRCSPRSGDLSVYWYQQSLDQGLQFLIQYYNGEERAKGNILERFSAQQFPDLHSELNLSSLELGDSALYFCASSPVGLEETQYFGPGTRLLVL.

There are a few counts of this clonotype. The V and J genes are TRBV27 and TRBJ1-1, with D hard to call. Germline V lookup: CDR1 MNHEY, CDR2 SMNVEV (reference sequence). The ends were cut back, 0 bases at V and 0 bases at J, with 8 bases in the middle. The CDR3 covers 15 residues. The CDR3: CASSLSGPVNTEAFF. The CDR3 nucleotides read TGTGCCAGCAGTTTATCCGGACCGGTGAACACTGAAGCTTTCTTT.

In this sample, this clonotype turned up a few times. The V call is TRBV3-1, the J call TRBJ2-4, with a weak D call TRBD2 (5 bases). The last part of the DNA fits TRBJ2-7 better; the J call may be wrong. Germline loops: CDR1 LGHDT, CDR2 YNNKEL (reference sequence). The CDR3 has 18 amino acids. The CDR3 region has the DNA TGTGCCAGCAGCCAAGTACTCAGAAACGGGATCAAGGCCGACGAGCAGTACTTC. Translating gives CASSQVLRNGIKADEQYF.

This chain uses TRBV5-1 with TRBJ2-7, with TRBD2 matching 8 bases. Germline-derived CDR1 and CDR2 are SGHRS and YFSETQ. The CDR3 is made up of 15 amino acids. V lost 4 bases to trimming and J lost 7 bases; unmatched junction nucleotides: 13. CDR3 sequence (DNA): TGCGCCAGCAGCCCGGCGGGACTAGTGCTAGTGGAGCAGTACTTC. Translation gives CASSPAGLVLVEQYF.

The sample holds a few counts of this clonotype. The CDR3 is CASRGLTYNEQFF. CDR3 in DNA: TGTGCCAGCCGGGGACTAACCTACAATGAGCAGTTCTTC. The V gene is TRBV6-1, the J gene TRBJ2-1; 7 positions match TRBD2. CDR3 length: 13 residues. V shed 8 bases and J 2 bases; nucleotides not matched to a gene: 3. Looked up from germline, CDR1 is MNHNS and CDR2 is SASEGT.

Of note for this clonotype: The junction does not match germline at one end; this may be a read error. The rearrangement joins TRBV7-9 to TRBJ2-7; 11 bases match TRBD2. CDR1 SEHNR and CDR2 FQNEAQ come from the germline V gene (reference sequence). There are 16 residues in the CDR3. The CDR3 bases are TGTGCCAGCAGCCCCCGACTAGCGGGAATCCCCTACGAGCGGTACTTC. It translates to CASSPRLAGIPYERYF. The entire variable domain, with the rest obtained from reference TRBV7-9 and TRBJ2-7, is as follows: DTGVSQNPRHKITKRGQNVTFRCDPISEHNRLYWYRQTLGQGPEFLTYFQNEAQLEKSRLLSDRFSAERPKGSFSTLEIQRTEQGDSAMYLCASSPRLAGIPYERYFGPGTRLTVT.